This T cell receptor (beta chain) was recovered during a study of blood T cell repertoires in COVID-19. V dropped 5 bases and J dropped 0; count of bases not matched to a gene: 7. The CDR3 has 16 amino acids. Germline loops: CDR1 SGHNT, CDR2 YYREEE (reference sequence). Assay: immunoSEQ multiplex PCR; the TCRdb copy retains only in-frame clones and omits some. The repertoire includes about 210,000 clones, approximately 85% of them detected once, and approximately 8.1% sits in the top ten. The source is a woman aged 50 to 60 with active or convalescent COVID-19. The J gene is TRBJ2-3, the V gene TRBV5-4; 9 bases line up with TRBD2. The sample was peripheral blood. The CDR3 sequence: CASRSRLAASTDTQYF. The CDR3 DNA reads TGTGCCAGCAGGTCCCGACTAGCGGCGAGCACAGATACGCAGTATTTT.